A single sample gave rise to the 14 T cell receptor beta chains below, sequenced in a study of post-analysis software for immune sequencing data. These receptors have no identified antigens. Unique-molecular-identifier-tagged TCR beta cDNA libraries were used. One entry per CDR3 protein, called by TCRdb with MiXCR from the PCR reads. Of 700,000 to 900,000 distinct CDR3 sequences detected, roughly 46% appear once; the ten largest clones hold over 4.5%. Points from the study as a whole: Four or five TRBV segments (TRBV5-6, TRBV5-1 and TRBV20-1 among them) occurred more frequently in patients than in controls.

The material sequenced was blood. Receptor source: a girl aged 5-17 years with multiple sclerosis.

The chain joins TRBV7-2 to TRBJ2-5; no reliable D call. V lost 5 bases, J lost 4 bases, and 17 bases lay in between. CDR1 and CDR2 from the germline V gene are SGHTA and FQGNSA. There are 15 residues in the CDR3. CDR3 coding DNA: TGTGCCAGCAGCGCGCTAAACCTGTTCCGAGAGACCCAGTACTTC. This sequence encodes CASSALNLFRETQYF.

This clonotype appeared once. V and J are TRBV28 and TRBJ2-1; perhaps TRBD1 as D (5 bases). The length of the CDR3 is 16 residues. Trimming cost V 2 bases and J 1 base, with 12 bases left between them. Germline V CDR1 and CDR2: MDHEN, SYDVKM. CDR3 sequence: CASSLLHPGSYNEQFF. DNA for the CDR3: TGTGCCAGCAGTTTACTACACCCAGGGTCCTACAATGAGCAGTTCTTC.

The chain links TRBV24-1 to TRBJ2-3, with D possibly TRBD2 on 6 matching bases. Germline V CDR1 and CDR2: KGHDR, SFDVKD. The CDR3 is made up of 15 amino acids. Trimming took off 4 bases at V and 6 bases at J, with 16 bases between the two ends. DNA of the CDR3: TGTGCCACCAGTGACACCCGGAGGGCCTCGGATACGCAGTATTTT. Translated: CATSDTRRASDTQYF.

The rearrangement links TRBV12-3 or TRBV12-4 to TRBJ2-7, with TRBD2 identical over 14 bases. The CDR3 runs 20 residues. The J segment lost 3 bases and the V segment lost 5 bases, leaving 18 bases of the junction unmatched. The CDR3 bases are TGTGCCAGCAGTCCTCAGGGACTAGCGGGAGCCAGTGGGAGATTCTACGAGCAGTACTTC. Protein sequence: CASSPQGLAGASGRFYEQYF.

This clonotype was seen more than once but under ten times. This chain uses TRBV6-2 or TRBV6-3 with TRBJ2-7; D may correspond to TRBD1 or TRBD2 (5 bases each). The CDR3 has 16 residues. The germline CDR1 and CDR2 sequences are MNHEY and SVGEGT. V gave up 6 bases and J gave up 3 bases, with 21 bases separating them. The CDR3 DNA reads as TGTGCCAGCAGCGACTACAGACTGGACACCTTCTACGAGCAGTACTTC. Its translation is CASSDYRLDTFYEQYF.

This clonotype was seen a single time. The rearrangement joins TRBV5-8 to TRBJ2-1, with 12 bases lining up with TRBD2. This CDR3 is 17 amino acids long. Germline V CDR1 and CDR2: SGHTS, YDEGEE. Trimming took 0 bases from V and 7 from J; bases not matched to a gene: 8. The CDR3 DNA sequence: TGTGCCAGCAGCTTGGGGGGTACTAGCGGGAGGAGGAATGAGCAGTTCTTC. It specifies CASSLGGTSGRRNEQFF.

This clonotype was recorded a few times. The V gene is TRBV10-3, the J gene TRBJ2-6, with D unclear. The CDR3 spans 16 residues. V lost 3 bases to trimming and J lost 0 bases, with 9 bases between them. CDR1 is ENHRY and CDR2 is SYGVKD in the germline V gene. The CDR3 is CAISEPRDSGANVLTF. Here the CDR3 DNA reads TGTGCCATCAGTGAACCCCGAGACTCTGGGGCCAACGTCCTGACTTTC.

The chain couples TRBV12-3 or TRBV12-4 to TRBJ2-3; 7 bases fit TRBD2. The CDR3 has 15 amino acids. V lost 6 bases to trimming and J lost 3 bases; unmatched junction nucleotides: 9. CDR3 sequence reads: CASSPITGGTDTQYF. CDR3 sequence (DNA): TGTGCCAGCAGCCCTATTACGGGAGGAACAGATACGCAGTATTTT.

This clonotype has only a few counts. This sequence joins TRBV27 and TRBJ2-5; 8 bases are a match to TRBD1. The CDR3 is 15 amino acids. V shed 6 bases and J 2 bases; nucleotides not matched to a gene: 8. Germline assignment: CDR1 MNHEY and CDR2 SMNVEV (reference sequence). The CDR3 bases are TGTGCCAGCAGCGCCCGGGACAGGTGGCAAGAGACCCAGTACTTC. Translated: CASSARDRWQETQYF.

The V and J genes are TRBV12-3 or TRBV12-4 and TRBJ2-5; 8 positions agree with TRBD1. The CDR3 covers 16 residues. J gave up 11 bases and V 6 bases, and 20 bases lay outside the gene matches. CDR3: CASSLLKTGEVSEQYF. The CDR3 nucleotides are TGTGCCAGCAGCCTATTAAAGACAGGGGAAGTAAGTGAGCAGTACTTC.

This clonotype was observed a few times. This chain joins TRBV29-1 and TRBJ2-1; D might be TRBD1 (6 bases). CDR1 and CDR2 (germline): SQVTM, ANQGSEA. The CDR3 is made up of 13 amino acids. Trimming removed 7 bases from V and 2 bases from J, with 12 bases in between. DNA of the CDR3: TGCAGCGCGAAGACAGGTACCTACAATGAGCAGTTCTTC. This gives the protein CSAKTGTYNEQFF.

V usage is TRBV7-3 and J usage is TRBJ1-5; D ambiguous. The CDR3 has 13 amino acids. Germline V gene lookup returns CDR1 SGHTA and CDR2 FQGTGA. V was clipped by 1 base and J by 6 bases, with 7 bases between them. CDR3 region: CASSLNKGQPQHF. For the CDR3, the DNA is TGTGCCAGCAGCTTAAATAAGGGTCAGCCCCAGCATTTT.

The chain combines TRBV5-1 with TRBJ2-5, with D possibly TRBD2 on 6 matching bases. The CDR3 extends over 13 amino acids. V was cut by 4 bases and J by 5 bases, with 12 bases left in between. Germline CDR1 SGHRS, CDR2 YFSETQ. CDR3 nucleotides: TGCGCCAGCAGCCGACTAGTTAGGGAGACCCAGTACTTC. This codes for CASSRLVRETQYF.

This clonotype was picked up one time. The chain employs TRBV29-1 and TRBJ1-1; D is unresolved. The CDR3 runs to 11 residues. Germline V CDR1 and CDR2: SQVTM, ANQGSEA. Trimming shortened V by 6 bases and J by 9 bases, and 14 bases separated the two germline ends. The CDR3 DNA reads TGCAGCGTCAAAGATGGCATGAAAGCTTTCTTT. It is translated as CSVKDGMKAFF.